This entry describes one T cell receptor beta chain. The study drew its donors from healthy HIV-negative adults without recent acute infections or vaccinations. The V end lost 0 bases, the J end lost 2 bases, and 7 bases lay between the germline ends. The length of the CDR3 is 14 residues. Germline V CDR1 and CDR2: SGHRS, YFSETQ. The sample comes from a study of shared clonotypes between healthy human individuals. Study as a whole: Each donor's CD8 memory used one plate, CD8 naive two, each CD4 subset three.

The authors' processing: Filtering differed because ImmunoSEQ produced junction-only sequences that carried no quality scores. The method was immunoSEQ multiplex PCR; TCRdb's version includes in-frame clones alone and lacks a portion of them. The D gene and trimming were derived from the DNA, and the V and J assignments and clone size from that table. The sample consists of around 980,000 clones, 70% to 80% of them appearing once. The sequence was obtained from a young man in good health. Some clones in this sample may be carry-over from other donors' samples. Sequencing used memory CD4+ T cells from PBMCs. Subset indicated: CD45RA-negative fraction. The rearrangement uses TRBV5-1 and TRBJ2-3; D uncertain. For the CDR3, the DNA is TGCGCCAGCAGCTTGGATGGGCCCACAGATACGCAGTATTTT. Translating it yields CASSLDGPTDTQYF.